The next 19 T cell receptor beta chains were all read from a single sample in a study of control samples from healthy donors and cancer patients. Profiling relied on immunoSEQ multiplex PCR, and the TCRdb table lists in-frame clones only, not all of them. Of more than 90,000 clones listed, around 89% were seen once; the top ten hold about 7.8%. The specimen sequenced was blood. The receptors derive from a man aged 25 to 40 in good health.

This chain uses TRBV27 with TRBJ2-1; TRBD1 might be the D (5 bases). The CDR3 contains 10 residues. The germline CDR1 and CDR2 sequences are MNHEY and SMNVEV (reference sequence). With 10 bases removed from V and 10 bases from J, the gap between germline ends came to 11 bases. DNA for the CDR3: TGTGCCATAGGACACCCGGAGCAGTTCTTC. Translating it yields CAIGHPEQFF.

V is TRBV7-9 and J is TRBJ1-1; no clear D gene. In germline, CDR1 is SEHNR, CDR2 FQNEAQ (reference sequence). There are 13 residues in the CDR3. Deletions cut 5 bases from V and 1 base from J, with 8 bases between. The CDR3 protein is CASSGVQNTEAFF. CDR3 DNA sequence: TGTGCCAGCAGCGGAGTGCAGAACACTGAAGCTTTCTTT.

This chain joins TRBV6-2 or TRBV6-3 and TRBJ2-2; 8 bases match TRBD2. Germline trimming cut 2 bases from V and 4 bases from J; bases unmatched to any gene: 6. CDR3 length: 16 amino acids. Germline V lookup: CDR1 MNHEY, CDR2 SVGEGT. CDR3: CASSYRGGRSTGELFF. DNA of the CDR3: TGTGCCAGCAGTTACCGGGGCGGGAGGTCCACCGGGGAGCTGTTTTTT.

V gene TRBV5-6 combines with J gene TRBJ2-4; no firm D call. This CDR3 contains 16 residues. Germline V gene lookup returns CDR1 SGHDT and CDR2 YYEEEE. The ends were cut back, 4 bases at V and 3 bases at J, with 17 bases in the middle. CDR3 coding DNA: TGTGCCAGCAGCGTAAGGCTTGCCGGAAACAAAAACATTCAGTACTTC. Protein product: CASSVRLAGNKNIQYF.

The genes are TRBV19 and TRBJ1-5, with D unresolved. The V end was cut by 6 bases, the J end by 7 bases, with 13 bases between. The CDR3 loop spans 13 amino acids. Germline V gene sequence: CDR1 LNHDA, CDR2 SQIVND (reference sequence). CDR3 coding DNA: TGTGCCAGTAGATATGGAGGCGGACAGCCCCAGCATTTT. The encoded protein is CASRYGGGQPQHF.

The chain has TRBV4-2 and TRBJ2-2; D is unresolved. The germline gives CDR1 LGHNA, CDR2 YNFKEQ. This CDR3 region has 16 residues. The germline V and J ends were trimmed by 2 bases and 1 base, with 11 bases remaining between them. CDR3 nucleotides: TGTGCCAGCAGCCAATCGGTGGAGAGGAACACCGGGGAGCTGTTTTTT. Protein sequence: CASSQSVERNTGELFF.

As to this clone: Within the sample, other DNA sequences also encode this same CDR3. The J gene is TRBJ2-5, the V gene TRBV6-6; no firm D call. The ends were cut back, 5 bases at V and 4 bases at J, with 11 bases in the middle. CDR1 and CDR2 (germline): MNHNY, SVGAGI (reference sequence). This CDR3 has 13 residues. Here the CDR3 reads CASSRHTRETQYF. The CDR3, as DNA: TGTGCCAGCAGTCGACACACTCGAGAGACCCAGTACTTC.

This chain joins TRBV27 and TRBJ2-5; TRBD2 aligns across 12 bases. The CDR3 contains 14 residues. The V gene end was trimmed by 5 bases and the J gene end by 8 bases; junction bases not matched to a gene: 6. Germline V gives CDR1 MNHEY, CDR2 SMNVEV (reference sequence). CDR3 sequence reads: CASSAGTSGFTQYF. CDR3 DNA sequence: TGTGCCAGCAGTGCCGGGACTAGCGGGTTTACCCAGTACTTC.

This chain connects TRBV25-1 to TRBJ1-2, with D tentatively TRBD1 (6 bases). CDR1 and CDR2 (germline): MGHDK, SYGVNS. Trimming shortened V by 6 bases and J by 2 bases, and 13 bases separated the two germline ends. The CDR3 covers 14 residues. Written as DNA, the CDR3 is TGTGCCAGCAGAAAACAGGGAACGAACTATGGCTACACCTTC. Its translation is CASRKQGTNYGYTF.

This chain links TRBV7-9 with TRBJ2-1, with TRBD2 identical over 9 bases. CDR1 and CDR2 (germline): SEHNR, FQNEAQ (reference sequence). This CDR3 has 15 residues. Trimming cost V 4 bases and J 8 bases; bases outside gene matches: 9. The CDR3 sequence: CASSSGVAGVDEQFF. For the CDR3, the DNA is TGTGCCAGCAGCTCCGGAGTAGCGGGAGTGGATGAGCAGTTCTTC. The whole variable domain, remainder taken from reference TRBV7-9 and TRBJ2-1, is DTGVSQNPRHKITKRGQNVTFRCDPISEHNRLYWYRQTLGQGPEFLTYFQNEAQLEKSRLLSDRFSAERPKGSFSTLEIQRTEQGDSAMYLCASSSGVAGVDEQFFGPGTRLTVL.

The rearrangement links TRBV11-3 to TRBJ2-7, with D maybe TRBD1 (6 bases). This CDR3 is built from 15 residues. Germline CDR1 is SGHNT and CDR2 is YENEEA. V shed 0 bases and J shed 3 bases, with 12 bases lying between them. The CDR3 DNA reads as TGTGCCAGCAGCTTAGATCAGAGGGACAACTACGAGCAGTACTTC. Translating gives CASSLDQRDNYEQYF.

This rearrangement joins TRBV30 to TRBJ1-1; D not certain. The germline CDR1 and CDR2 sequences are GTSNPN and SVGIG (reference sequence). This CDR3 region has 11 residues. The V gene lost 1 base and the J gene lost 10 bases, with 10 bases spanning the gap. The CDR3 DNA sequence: TGTGCCTGGAGTGAAGGGCGGCCAGCTTTCTTT. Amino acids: CAWSEGRPAFF.

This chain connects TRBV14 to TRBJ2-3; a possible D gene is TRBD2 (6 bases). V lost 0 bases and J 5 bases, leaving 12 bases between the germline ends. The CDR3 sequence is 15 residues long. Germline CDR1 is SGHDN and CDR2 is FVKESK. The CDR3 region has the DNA TGTGCCAGCAGCCAAGATGCGGGACTGGGAGATACGCAGTATTTT. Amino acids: CASSQDAGLGDTQYF. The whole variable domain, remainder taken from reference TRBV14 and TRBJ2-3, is EAGVTQFPSHSVIEKGQTVTLRCDPISGHDNLYWYRRVMGKEIKFLLHFVKESKQDESGMPNNRFLAERTGGTYSTLKVQPAELEDSGVYFCASSQDAGLGDTQYFGPGTRLTVL.

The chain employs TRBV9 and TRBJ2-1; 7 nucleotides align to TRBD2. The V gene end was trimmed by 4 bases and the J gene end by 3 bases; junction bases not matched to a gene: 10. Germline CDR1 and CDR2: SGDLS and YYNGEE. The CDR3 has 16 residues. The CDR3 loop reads CASSPSGGGSYNEQFF. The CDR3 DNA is TGTGCCAGCAGCCCATCTGGGGGGGGTAGCTACAATGAGCAGTTCTTC.

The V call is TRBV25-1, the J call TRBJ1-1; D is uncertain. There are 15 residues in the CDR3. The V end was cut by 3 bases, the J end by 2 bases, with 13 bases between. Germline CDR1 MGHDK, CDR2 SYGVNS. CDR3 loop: CASSELRGGNTEAFF. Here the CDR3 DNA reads TGTGCCAGCAGTGAGCTCAGAGGCGGAAACACTGAAGCTTTCTTT.

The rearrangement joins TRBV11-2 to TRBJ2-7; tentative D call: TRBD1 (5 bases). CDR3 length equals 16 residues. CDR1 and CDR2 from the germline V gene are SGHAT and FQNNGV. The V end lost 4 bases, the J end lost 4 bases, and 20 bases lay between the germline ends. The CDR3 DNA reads TGTGCCAGCAGCTGGGTTAAGGACACAAAAAAGTACGAGCAGTACTTC. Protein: CASSWVKDTKKYEQYF.

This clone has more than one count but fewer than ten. The CDR3 region has the DNA TGTGCCAGCAGCTTTTGGGGAGGGTGGAATGAGCAGTTCTTC. Amino acid sequence: CASSFWGGWNEQFF. The rearrangement uses TRBV5-6 and TRBJ2-1; 7 bases line up with TRBD2. Trimming removed 2 bases from V and 7 bases from J; junction bases left unmatched: 6. Germline-derived CDR1 and CDR2 are SGHDT and YYEEEE. This CDR3 is 14 amino acids long.

CDR3: CASSSREFNTGELFF. The CDR3, as DNA: TGCGCCAGCAGCTCGCGGGAGTTTAACACCGGGGAGCTGTTTTTT. This sequence joins TRBV5-1 and TRBJ2-2; 7 positions match TRBD2. The CDR3 is 15 residues long. Germline V lookup: CDR1 SGHRS, CDR2 YFSETQ. Germline trimming cut 3 bases from V and 2 bases from J; bases unmatched to any gene: 4.

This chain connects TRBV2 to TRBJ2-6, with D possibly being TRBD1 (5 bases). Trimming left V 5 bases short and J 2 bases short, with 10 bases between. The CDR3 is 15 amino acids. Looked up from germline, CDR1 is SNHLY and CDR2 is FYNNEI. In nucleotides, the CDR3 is TGTGCCAGCAGTAACAGGTGGACTGGGGCCAACGTCCTGACTTTC. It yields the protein CASSNRWTGANVLTF.